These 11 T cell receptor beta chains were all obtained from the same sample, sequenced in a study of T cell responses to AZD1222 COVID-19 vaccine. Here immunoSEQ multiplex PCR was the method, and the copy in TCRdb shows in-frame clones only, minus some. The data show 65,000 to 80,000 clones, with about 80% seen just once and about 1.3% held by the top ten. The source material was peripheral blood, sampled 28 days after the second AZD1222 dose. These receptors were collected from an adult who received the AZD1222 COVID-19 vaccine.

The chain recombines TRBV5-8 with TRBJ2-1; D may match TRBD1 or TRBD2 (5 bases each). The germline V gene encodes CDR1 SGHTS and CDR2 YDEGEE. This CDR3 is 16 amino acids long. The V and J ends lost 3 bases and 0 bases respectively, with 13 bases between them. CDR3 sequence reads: CASSSEGSYSYNEQFF. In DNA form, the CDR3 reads TGTGCCAGCAGCTCCGAGGGGTCATACTCCTACAATGAGCAGTTCTTC.

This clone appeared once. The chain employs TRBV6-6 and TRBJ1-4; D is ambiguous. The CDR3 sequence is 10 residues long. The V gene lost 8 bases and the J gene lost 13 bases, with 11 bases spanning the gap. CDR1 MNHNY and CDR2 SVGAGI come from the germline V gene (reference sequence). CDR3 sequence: CASGREGLFF. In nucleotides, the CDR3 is TGTGCCAGCGGGAGGGAGGGACTGTTTTTT.

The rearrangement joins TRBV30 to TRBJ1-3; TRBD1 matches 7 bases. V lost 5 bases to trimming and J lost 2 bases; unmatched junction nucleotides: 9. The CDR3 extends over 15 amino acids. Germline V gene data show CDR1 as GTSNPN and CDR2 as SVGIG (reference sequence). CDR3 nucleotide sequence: TGTGCCTGGGGTCCCGGAGGGACAGCTGGAAACACCATATATTTT. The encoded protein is CAWGPGGTAGNTIYF.

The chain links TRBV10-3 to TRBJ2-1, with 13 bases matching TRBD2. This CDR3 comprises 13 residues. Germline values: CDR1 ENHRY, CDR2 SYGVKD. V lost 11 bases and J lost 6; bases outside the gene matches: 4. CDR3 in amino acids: CAAWTSGGNEQFF. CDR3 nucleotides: TGTGCCGCCTGGACTAGCGGGGGCAATGAGCAGTTCTTC.

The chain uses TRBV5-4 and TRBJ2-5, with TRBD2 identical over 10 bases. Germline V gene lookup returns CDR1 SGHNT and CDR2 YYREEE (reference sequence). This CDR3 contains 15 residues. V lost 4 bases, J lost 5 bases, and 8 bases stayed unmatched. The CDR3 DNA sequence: TGTGCCAGCAGCGACCTAGCGGGGGCCGCCGAGACCCAGTACTTC. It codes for CASSDLAGAAETQYF.

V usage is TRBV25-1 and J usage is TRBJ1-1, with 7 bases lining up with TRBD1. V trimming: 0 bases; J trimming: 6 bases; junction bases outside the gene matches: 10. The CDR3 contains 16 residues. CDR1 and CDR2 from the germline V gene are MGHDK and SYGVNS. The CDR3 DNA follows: TGTGCCAGCAGTGAATATACAGGGGTGGGTTACGCTGAAGCTTTCTTT. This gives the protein CASSEYTGVGYAEAFF.

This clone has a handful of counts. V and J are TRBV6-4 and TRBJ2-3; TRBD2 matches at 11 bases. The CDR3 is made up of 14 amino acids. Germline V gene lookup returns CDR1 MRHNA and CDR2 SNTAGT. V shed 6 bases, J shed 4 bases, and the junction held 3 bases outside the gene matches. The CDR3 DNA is TGTGCCAGCAGCCGACTAGCGGGATCAGATACGCAGTATTTT. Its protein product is CASSRLAGSDTQYF.

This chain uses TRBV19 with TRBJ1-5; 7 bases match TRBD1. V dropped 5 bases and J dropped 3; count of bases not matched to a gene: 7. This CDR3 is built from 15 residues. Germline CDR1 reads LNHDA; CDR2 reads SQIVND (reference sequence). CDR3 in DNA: TGTGCCAGTAGTGTCGGACAGGCCCACAATCAGCCCCAGCATTTT. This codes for CASSVGQAHNQPQHF.

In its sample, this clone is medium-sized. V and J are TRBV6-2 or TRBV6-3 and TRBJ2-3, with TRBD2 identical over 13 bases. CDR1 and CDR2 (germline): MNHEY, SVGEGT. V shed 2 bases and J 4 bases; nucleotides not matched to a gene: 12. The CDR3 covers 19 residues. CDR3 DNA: TGTGCCAGCAGTTACGGACTAGCGGGAGAGAGGAGGGGCCCAGATACGCAGTATTTT. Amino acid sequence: CASSYGLAGERRGPDTQYF.

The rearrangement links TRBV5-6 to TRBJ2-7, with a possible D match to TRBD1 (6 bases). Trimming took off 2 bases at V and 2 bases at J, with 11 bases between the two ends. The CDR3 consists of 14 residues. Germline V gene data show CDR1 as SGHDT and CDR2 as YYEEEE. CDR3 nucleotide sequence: TGTGCCAGCAGCTTTGGGTGGGACACCTACGAGCAGTACTTC. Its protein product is CASSFGWDTYEQYF.

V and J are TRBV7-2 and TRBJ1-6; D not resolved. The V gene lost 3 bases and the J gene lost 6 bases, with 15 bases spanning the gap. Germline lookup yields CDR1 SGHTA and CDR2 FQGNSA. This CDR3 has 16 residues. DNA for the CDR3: TGTGCCAGCAGCTTTTTTTCCAGGCAGCTTAATTCACCCCTCCACTTT. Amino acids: CASSFFSRQLNSPLHF.